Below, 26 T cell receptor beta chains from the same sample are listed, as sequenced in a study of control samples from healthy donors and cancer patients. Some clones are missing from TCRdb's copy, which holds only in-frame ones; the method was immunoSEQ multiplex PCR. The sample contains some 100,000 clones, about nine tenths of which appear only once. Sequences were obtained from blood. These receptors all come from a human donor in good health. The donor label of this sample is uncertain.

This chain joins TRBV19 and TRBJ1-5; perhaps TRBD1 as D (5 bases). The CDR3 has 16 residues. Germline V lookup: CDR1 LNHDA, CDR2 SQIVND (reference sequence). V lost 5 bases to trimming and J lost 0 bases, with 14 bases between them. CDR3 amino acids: CASSSGLSVSNQPQHF. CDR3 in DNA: TGTGCCAGTAGTTCGGGACTATCGGTTAGCAATCAGCCCCAGCATTTT.

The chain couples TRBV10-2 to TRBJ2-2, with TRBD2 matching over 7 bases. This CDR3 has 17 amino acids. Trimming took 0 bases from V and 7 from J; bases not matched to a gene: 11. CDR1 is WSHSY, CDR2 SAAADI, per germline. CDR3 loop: CASSESTERGLGGELFF. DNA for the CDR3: TGCGCCAGCAGTGAGTCGACGGAGCGGGGACTTGGCGGGGAGCTGTTTTTT.

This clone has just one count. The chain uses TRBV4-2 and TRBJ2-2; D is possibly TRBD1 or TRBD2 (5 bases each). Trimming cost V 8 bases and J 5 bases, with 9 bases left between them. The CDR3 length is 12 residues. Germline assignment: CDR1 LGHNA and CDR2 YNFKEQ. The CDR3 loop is CASAEGTGELFF. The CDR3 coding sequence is TGTGCCAGCGCCGAGGGGACCGGGGAGCTGTTTTTT.

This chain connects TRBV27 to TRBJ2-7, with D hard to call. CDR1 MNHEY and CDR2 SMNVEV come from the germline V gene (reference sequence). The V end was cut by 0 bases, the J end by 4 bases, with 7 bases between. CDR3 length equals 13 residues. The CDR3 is CASSLSMGYEQYV. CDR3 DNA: TGTGCCAGCAGTTTATCGATGGGTTACGAGCAGTACGTC.

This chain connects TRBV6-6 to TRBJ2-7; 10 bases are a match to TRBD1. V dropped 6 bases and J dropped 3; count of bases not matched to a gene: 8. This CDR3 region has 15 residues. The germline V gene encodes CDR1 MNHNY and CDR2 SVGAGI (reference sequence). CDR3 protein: CASSHLGTGVYEQYF. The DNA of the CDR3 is TGTGCCAGCAGCCACTTGGGGACAGGGGTCTACGAGCAGTACTTC.

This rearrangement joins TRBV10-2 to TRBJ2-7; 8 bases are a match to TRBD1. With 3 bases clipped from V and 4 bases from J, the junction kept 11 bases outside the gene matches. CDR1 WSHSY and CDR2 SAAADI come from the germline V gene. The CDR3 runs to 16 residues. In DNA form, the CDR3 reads TGCGCCAGCAGTGACTCTCAGGGGGCTGTTTGGTACGAGCAGTACTTC. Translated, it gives CASSDSQGAVWYEQYF.

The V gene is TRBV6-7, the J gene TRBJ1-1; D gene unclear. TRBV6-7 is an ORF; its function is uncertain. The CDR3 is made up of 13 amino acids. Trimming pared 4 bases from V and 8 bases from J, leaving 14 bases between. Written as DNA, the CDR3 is TGTGCCAGCAGTTCTTTCACTGATAACGAAGCTTTCTTT. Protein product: CASSSFTDNEAFF.

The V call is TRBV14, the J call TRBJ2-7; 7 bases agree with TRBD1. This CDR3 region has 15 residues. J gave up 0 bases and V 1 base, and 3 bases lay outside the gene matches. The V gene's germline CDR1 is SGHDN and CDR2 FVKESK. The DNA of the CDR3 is TGTGCCAGCAGCCAAGGACAGGGATCCTCCTACGAGCAGTACTTC. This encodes CASSQGQGSSYEQYF.

CDR3 in DNA: TGTGCCACCAGCAGAGATAGGTCAGCCGTTACGCAGTATTTT. Residues: CATSRDRSAVTQYF. The rearrangement links TRBV15 to TRBJ2-3; D uncertain. This CDR3 contains 14 residues. Germline CDR1 LNHNV, CDR2 YYDKDF (reference sequence). Trimming pared 0 bases from V and 8 bases from J, leaving 12 bases between. Full variable domain (rest looked up from reference TRBV15 and TRBJ2-3): DAMVIQNPRYQVTQFGKPVTLSCSQTLNHNVMYWYQQKSSQAPKLLFHYYDKDFNNEADTPDNFQSRRPNTSFCFLDIRSPGLGDTAMYLCATSRDRSAVTQYFGPGTRLTVL.

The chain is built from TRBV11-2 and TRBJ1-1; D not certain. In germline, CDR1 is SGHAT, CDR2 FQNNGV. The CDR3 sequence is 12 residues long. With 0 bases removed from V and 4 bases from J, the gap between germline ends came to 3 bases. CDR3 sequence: CASSLELTEAFF. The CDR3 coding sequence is TGTGCCAGCAGCTTAGAGCTCACTGAAGCTTTCTTT. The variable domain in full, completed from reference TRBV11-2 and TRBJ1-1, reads EAGVAQSPRYKIIEKRQSVAFWCNPISGHATLYWYQQILGQGPKLLIQFQNNGVVDDSQLPKDRFSAERLKGVDSTLKIQPAKLEDSAVYLCASSLELTEAFFGQGTRLTVV.

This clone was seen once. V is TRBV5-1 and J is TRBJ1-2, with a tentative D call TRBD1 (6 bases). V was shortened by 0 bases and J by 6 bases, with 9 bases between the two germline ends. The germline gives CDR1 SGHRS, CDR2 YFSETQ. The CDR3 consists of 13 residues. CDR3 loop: CASSLASGDGYTF. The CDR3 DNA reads TGCGCCAGCAGCTTGGCCTCAGGGGATGGCTACACCTTC.

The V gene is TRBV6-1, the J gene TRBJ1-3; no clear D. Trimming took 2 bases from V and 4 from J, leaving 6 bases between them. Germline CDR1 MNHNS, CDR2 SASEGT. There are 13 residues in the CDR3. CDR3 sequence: CASSEITGNTIYF. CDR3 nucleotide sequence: TGTGCCAGCAGTGAAATTACCGGAAACACCATATATTTT.

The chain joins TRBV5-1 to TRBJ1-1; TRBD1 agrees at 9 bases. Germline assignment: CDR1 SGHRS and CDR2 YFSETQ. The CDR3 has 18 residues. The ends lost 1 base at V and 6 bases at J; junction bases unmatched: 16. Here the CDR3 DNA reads TGCGCCAGCAGCTTGATGGGGGAGCGGGGACAGGGTAACCCTGAAGCTTTCTTT. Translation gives CASSLMGERGQGNPEAFF.

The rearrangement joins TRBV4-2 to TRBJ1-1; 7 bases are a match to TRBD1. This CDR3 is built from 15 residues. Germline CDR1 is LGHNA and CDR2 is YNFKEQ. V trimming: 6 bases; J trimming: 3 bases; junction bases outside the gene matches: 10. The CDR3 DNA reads TGTGCCAGCAGTCCGATTAAACAGGGGTACACTGAAGCTTTCTTT. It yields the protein CASSPIKQGYTEAFF.

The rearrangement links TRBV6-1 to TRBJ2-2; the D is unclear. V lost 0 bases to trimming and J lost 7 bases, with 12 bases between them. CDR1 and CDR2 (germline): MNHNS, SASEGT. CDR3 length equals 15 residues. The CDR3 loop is CASSEATRSGGELFF. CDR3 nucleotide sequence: TGTGCCAGCAGTGAAGCGACCAGGTCAGGCGGGGAGCTGTTTTTT.

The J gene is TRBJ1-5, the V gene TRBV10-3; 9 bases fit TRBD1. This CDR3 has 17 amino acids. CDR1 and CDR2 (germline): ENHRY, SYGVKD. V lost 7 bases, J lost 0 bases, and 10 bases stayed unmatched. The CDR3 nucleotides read TGTGCCATCACCTCGGGACAGGGACCTATTAGCAATCAGCCCCAGCATTTT. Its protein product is CAITSGQGPISNQPQHF.

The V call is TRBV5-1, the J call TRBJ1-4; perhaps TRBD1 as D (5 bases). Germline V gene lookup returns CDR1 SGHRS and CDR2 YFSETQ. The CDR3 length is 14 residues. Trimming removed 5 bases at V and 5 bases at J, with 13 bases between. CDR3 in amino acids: CASRPAGLNEKLFF. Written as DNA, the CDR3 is TGCGCCAGCAGGCCCGCAGGGTTAAATGAAAAACTGTTTTTT.

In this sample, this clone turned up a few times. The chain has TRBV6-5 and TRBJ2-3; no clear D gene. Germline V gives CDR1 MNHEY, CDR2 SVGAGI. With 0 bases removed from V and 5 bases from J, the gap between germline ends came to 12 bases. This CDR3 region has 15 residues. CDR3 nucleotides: TGTGCCAGCAGTTACTCCCAGACTGTGCGAGATACGCAGTATTTT. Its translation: CASSYSQTVRDTQYF.

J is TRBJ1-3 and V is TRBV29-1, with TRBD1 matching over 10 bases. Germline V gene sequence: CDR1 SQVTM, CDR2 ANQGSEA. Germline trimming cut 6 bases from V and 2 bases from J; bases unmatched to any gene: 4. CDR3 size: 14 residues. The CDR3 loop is CSVRDRGPGNTIYF. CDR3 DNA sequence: TGCAGCGTACGGGACAGGGGCCCTGGAAACACCATATATTTT. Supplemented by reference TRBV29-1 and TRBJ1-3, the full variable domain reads SAVISQKPSRDICQRGTSLTIQCQVDSQVTMMFWYRQQPGQSLTLIATANQGSEATYESGFVIDKFPISRPNLTFSTLTVSNMSPEDSSIYLCSVRDRGPGNTIYFGEGSWLTVV.

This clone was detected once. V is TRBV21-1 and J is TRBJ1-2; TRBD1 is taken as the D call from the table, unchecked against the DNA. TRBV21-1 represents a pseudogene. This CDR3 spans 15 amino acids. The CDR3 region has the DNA TGTGCCAGGGAACTACAGGGGGCTTGCAACTATGGCTACACCTTC. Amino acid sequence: CARELQGACNYGYTF.

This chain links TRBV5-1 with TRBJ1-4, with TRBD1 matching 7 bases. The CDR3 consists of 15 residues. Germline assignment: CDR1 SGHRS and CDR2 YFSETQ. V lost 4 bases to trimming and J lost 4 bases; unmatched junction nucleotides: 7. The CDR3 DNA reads TGCGCCAGCAGCCAAGGACAGGTACTTAATGAAAAACTGTTTTTT. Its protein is CASSQGQVLNEKLFF.

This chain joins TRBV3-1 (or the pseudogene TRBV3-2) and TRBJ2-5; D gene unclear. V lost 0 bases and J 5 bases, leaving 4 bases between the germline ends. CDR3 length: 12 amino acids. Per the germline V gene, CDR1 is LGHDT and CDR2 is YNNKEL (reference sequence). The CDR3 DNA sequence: TGTGCCAGCAGCCAAGATCAGGAGACCCAGTACTTC. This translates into CASSQDQETQYF.

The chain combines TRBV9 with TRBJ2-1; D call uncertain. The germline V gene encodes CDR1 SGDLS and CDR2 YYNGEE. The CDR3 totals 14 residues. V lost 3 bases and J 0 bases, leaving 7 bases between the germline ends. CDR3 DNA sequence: TGTGCCAGCAGCGGCGGCCGCTCCTACAATGAGCAGTTCTTC. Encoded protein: CASSGGRSYNEQFF.

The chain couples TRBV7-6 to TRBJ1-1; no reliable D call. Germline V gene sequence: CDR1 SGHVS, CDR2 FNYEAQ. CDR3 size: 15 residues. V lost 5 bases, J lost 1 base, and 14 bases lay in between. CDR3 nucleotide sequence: TGTGCCAGCAGCCCGTCGACGGGCGAGAACACTGAAGCTTTCTTT. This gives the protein CASSPSTGENTEAFF.

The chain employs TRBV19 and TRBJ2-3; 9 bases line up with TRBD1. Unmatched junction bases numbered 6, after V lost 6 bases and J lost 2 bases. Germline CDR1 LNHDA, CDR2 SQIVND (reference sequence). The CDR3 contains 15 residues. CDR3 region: CASSPGQGTTDTQYF. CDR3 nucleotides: TGTGCCAGTAGCCCAGGACAGGGGACCACAGATACGCAGTATTTT.

The CDR3 DNA is TGTGCCAGCAGCTTAACCCGAGAAACCTATAATTCACCCCTCCACTTT. Its protein product is CASSLTRETYNSPLHF. The chain combines TRBV7-3 with TRBJ1-6; D unresolved. CDR1 SGHTA and CDR2 FQGTGA come from the germline V gene. V was clipped by 0 bases and J by 2 bases, with 8 bases between them. The CDR3 has 16 amino acids.